This is a list of T cell receptor beta chains from one sample in a study of long-term antiretroviral therapy in people with HIV. The data were produced by immunoSEQ multiplex PCR, yet TCRdb's version contains in-frame clones alone and is incomplete. This table has 48,000 or so clones, roughly four fifths appearing once. The material sequenced was unsorted PBMCs, taken 0.8 years after starting antiretroviral therapy. The receptor set was obtained from a woman between 18 and 30 years old with HIV. Each CDR3 is given with its conserved first and last residue. Fields, in order: clone size, J gene, D gene, V gene, CDR3 DNA, CDR3 protein. The D gene is left open where the match is weak. Clone size is not always given. Where it is, it says once, few, many or a class for expanded clones.

abundance: -
j_gene: TRBJ1-1
d_gene: -
v_gene: TRBV5-6
CDR3nt: TGTGCCAGCAGCTCACCGACAGTTTTCACTGAAGCTTTCTTT
CDR3aa: CASSSPTVFTEAFF

abundance: -
j_gene: TRBJ1-1
d_gene: -
v_gene: TRBV28
CDR3nt: TGTGCCAGCAGTGGCACTGAAGCTTTCTTT
CDR3aa: CASSGTEAFF

abundance: -
j_gene: TRBJ2-7
d_gene: TRBD2
v_gene: TRBV15
CDR3nt: TGTGCCACCAGCAGAGATTATGGGACTAGAGGGGGGGCAAACTACTACGAGCAGTACTTC
CDR3aa: CATSRDYGTRGGANYYEQYF

abundance: once
j_gene: TRBJ2-3
d_gene: -
v_gene: TRBV15
CDR3nt: TGTGCCACCAGCGCTATTATGAGCACAGATACGCAGTATTTT
CDR3aa: CATSAIMSTDTQYF

abundance: -
j_gene: TRBJ2-7
d_gene: TRBD1
v_gene: TRBV5-1
CDR3nt: TGCGCCAGCAGCCTAGAGACAGGGGGCTACTACGAGCAGTACTTC
CDR3aa: CASSLETGGYYEQYF

abundance: -
j_gene: TRBJ2-7
d_gene: -
v_gene: TRBV19
CDR3nt: TGTGCCAGTAGTACCACTACCCGAACGGGCCGGAGTGAGCAGTACTTC
CDR3aa: CASSTTTRTGRSEQYF

abundance: -
j_gene: TRBJ2-1
d_gene: -
v_gene: TRBV19
CDR3nt: TGTGCCAGTACCTTTAGGGAATCTGCCTACAATGAGCAGTTCTTC
CDR3aa: CASTFRESAYNEQFF

abundance: -
j_gene: TRBJ2-3
d_gene: -
v_gene: TRBV7-3
CDR3nt: TGTGCCAGCAGCTTGAGGCATGCAGATACGCAGTATTTT
CDR3aa: CASSLRHADTQYF

abundance: -
j_gene: TRBJ2-2
d_gene: -
v_gene: TRBV19
CDR3nt: TGTGCCAGTAGTATAGATAGGAACAGGCCGAACACCGGGGAGCTGTTTTTT
CDR3aa: CASSIDRNRPNTGELFF

abundance: -
j_gene: TRBJ1-5
d_gene: -
v_gene: TRBV7-9
CDR3nt: TGTGCCAGCAGCTTAGCCGCGACCAGTAGCAATCAGCCCCAGCATTTT
CDR3aa: CASSLAATSSNQPQHF

abundance: -
j_gene: TRBJ2-1
d_gene: TRBD1
v_gene: TRBV10-3
CDR3nt: TGTGCCATCCGAGAACAGGGGGCAAATGAGCAGTTCTTC
CDR3aa: CAIREQGANEQFF

abundance: -
j_gene: TRBJ2-7
d_gene: -
v_gene: TRBV27
CDR3nt: TGTGCCAGCAGTTTAGCCCCCTCCTACGAGCAGTACTTC
CDR3aa: CASSLAPSYEQYF

abundance: -
j_gene: TRBJ1-3
d_gene: -
v_gene: TRBV5-1
CDR3nt: TGCGCCAGCAGCTTAGGACAGACACGAAACACCATATATTTT
CDR3aa: CASSLGQTRNTIYF

abundance: once
j_gene: TRBJ1-5
d_gene: TRBD1
v_gene: TRBV6-9
CDR3nt: TGTGCCAGCCGGACCGACAGGGAAAAAAATCAGCGTAGGCATCAGCCCCAGCATTTT
CDR3aa: CASRTDREKNQRRHQPQHF

abundance: -
j_gene: TRBJ2-1
d_gene: -
v_gene: TRBV25-1
CDR3nt: TGTGCCAGCAGTGCCACAATCGGACACCTCTCCTACAATGAGCAGTTCTTC
CDR3aa: CASSATIGHLSYNEQFF

abundance: -
j_gene: TRBJ1-1
d_gene: -
v_gene: TRBV9
CDR3nt: TGTGCCAGCAGCGTAGACTCAGGGGTAGGCACTGAAGCTTTCTTT
CDR3aa: CASSVDSGVGTEAFF

abundance: -
j_gene: TRBJ1-1
d_gene: -
v_gene: TRBV7-6
CDR3nt: TGTGCCAGCAGCTCGCCCTGGGGGAAATCGGACACTGAAGCTTTCTTT
CDR3aa: CASSSPWGKSDTEAFF

abundance: -
j_gene: TRBJ1-3
d_gene: -
v_gene: TRBV28
CDR3nt: TGTGCCAGCAGTTTTGCAGGGCAAGAGTTTCGAAACACCATATATTTT
CDR3aa: CASSFAGQEFRNTIYF

abundance: -
j_gene: TRBJ1-5
d_gene: TRBD1
v_gene: TRBV5-5
CDR3nt: TGTGCCAGCAGCTTGAGACCGACAGGGGGCACTTCGTATAGCAATCAGCCCCAGCATTTT
CDR3aa: CASSLRPTGGTSYSNQPQHF

abundance: -
j_gene: TRBJ2-3
d_gene: -
v_gene: TRBV5-4
CDR3nt: TGTGCCAGCAGCTCCCCTGGTGGGTATGGCACAGATACGCAGTATTTT
CDR3aa: CASSSPGGYGTDTQYF

abundance: -
j_gene: TRBJ2-7
d_gene: -
v_gene: TRBV6-6
CDR3nt: TGTGCCAGCAGTTACGCTGACGGCCCCTACGAGCAGTACTTC
CDR3aa: CASSYADGPYEQYF

abundance: few
j_gene: TRBJ1-2
d_gene: -
v_gene: TRBV5-4
CDR3nt: TGTGCCAGCAGCTCACGGGACACGGTTCGCTATGGCTACACCTTC
CDR3aa: CASSSRDTVRYGYTF

abundance: -
j_gene: TRBJ1-1
d_gene: -
v_gene: TRBV6-1
CDR3nt: TGTGCCAGCGACCCGGTGAACACTGAAGCTTTCTTT
CDR3aa: CASDPVNTEAFF

abundance: -
j_gene: TRBJ1-2
d_gene: TRBD1
v_gene: TRBV19
CDR3nt: TGTGCCAGTAGTAGGGCCCCGGGACAGACTAACTATGGCTACACCTTC
CDR3aa: CASSRAPGQTNYGYTF

abundance: -
j_gene: TRBJ2-6
d_gene: -
v_gene: TRBV15
CDR3nt: TGTGCCACCAGCAGAGACAGGAACTCTGGGGCCAACGTCCTGACTTTC
CDR3aa: CATSRDRNSGANVLTF

abundance: -
j_gene: TRBJ1-1
d_gene: TRBD1
v_gene: TRBV7-2
CDR3nt: TGTGCCAGCAAAGCGGAACAGGGGTACACTGAAGCTTTCTTT
CDR3aa: CASKAEQGYTEAFF

abundance: -
j_gene: TRBJ2-7
d_gene: TRBD1
v_gene: TRBV5-1
CDR3nt: TGCGCCAGCAGCAGGACAGGGGGCGGCGAGCAGTACTTC
CDR3aa: CASSRTGGGEQYF

abundance: -
j_gene: TRBJ1-2
d_gene: -
v_gene: TRBV10-3
CDR3nt: TGTGCCATCAGTGACTCTTTTGGGGACTATGGCTACACCTTC
CDR3aa: CAISDSFGDYGYTF

abundance: few
j_gene: TRBJ2-7
d_gene: TRBD1
v_gene: TRBV29-1
CDR3nt: TGCAGCGTTGAAGAACCGGGACAGAGGTACGAGCAGTACTTC
CDR3aa: CSVEEPGQRYEQYF

abundance: -
j_gene: TRBJ2-2
d_gene: -
v_gene: TRBV18
CDR3nt: TGTGCCAGCTCACCCCCAGTCGGGGAGCTGTTTTTT
CDR3aa: CASSPPVGELFF